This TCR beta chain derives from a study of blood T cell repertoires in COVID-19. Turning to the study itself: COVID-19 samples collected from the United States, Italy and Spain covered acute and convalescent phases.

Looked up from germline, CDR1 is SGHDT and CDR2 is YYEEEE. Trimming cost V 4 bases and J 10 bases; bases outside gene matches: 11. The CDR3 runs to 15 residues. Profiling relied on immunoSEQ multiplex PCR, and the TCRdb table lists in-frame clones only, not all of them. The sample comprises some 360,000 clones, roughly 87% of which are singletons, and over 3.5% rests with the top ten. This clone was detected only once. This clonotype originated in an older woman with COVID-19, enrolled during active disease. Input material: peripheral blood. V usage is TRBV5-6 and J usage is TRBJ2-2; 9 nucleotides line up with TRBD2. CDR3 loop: CASSPIAGAVEELFF. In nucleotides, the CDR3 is TGTGCCAGCAGCCCCATAGCGGGGGCGGTAGAGGAGCTGTTTTTT.